This T cell receptor beta chain derives from a study of blood T cell repertoires in COVID-19. Study in general: COVID-19 samples collected from the United States, Italy and Spain covered acute and convalescent phases. T cells, B-cell-depleted T cells, or PBMCs provided the cDNA or gDNA that served as material.

In the study's own analysis: Estimation of nucleated cell counts was performed using reference gene primer amplification. Generated by immunoSEQ multiplex PCR, the TCRdb table keeps only in-frame clones and is missing some. V, J and clone size were drawn from that table, and D and trimming were deduced from the DNA. The data contain around 110,000 clones, approximately 83% of them singletons. The V gene lost 0 bases and the J gene lost 2 bases, with 8 bases spanning the gap. There are 14 residues in the CDR3. CDR1 is SGHRS, CDR2 YFSETQ, per germline. The gene calls are TRBV5-1 and TRBJ2-5; D ambiguous. The clonotype comes from a woman in her 70s with acute or convalescent COVID-19. Material: peripheral blood. The CDR3: CASSLDSLQETQYF. CDR3 in DNA: TGCGCCAGCAGCTTGGACAGCTTACAAGAGACCCAGTACTTC. The full variable domain, its missing parts supplied by reference TRBV5-1 and TRBJ2-5, is KAGVTQTPRYLIKTRGQQVTLSCSPISGHRSVSWYQQTPGQGLQFLFEYFSETQRNKGNFPGRFSGRQFSNSRSEMNVSTLELGDSALYLCASSLDSLQETQYFGPGTRLLVL.